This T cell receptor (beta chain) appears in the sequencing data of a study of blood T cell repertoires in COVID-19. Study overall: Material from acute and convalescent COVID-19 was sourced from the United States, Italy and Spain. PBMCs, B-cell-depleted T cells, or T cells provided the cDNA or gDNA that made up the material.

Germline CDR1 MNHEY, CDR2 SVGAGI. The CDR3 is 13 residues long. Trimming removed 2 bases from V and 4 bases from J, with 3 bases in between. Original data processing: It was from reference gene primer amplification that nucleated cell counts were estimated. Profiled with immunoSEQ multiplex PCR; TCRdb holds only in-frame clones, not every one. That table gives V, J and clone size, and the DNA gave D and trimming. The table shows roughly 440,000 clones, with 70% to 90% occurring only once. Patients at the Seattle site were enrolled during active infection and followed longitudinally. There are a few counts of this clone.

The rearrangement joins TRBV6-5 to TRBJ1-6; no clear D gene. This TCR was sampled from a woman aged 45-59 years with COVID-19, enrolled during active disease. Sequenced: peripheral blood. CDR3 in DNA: TGTGCCAGCAGTTACCAGTATAATTCACCCCTCCACTTT. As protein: CASSYQYNSPLHF.